Given below is one TCR beta chain in context. Its antigen is unknown. What was sequenced were expressed TCRB transcripts, since all of the isolated RNA had been reverse transcribed. Clones were sequenced by immunoSEQ multiplex PCR, and TCRdb holds only the in-frame ones, with some missing. In the table there are a few hundred thousand clones, about 20% of which are singletons. This sample was taken from a study of beta chain features in type 1 diabetes. Whole-study results and caveats: Insertions were fewer and deletions more numerous at VDJ junctions in type 1 diabetes patients.

Source material: naive CD4+ T cells from blood. This clonotype was sampled from a woman under 30 in good health.

In DNA form, the CDR3 reads TGCGCCAGCAGTCAATCGCAACAGGGGTCAACTAATGAAAAACTGTTTTTT. It specifies CASSQSQQGSTNEKLFF. The J gene is TRBJ1-4, the V gene TRBV23-1; TRBD1 matches 7 bases. TRBV23-1 is identified as an open reading frame with a role that is uncertain. This CDR3 spans 17 amino acids. With V trimmed by 0 bases and J by 0 bases, 4 bases remained unmatched.